This entry lists 15 T cell receptor beta chains sequenced from one sample in a study of T cell clusters in autoimmune cytopenias. TRB was amplified from about 270 ng of peripheral blood genomic DNA per sample. TRB was amplified by touch-down multiplex PCR, primer pools A and B combined. TCRdb processed the multiplex PCR reads again and assigns one entry to each CDR3 protein, with no DNA. The sample table sets out several thousand distinct CDR3 sequences. Sequenced sample: peripheral blood. The receptor set was obtained from a human donor with an autoimmune cytopenia or autoimmune hepatitis (not recorded which).

According to its frequency, this clonotype is large. The V gene is TRBV29-1, the J gene TRBJ1-2. In germline, CDR1 is SQVTM, CDR2 ANQGSEA. The CDR3 spans 12 residues. CDR3 in amino acids: CSVDGRALGYTF.

This clonotype is identified as medium-sized (0.01 to 0.1%) from frequency. V and J are TRBV20-1 and TRBJ1-6. The CDR3 consists of 16 residues. The germline V gene encodes CDR1 DFQATT and CDR2 SNEGSKA (reference sequence). The CDR3 protein is CSAFTRPPGGDSPLHF.

Frequency places this clonotype as medium-sized. The chain uses TRBV29-1 and TRBJ1-2. Germline V gives CDR1 SQVTM, CDR2 ANQGSEA. The CDR3 covers 16 residues. CDR3: CSVGKNRRADGYGYTF.

By frequency, this clonotype is medium-sized. The chain combines TRBV6-5 with TRBJ2-5. The germline V gene has CDR1 MNHEY and CDR2 SVGAGI. This CDR3 has 11 amino acids. The CDR3 sequence is CASSYGETQYF.

The chain is built from TRBV20-1 and TRBJ1-2; TCRdb gives TRBD1 as the D gene, but with no DNA this cannot be confirmed. This CDR3 is 14 amino acids long. Germline CDR1 and CDR2: DFQATT and SNEGSKA (reference sequence). This CDR3 is CSAPGQGGGYGYTF.

The chain recombines TRBV29-1 with TRBJ2-7; the TCRdb call, TRBD2, lacks DNA for checking. The CDR3 contains 14 residues. The germline V gene has CDR1 SQVTM and CDR2 ANQGSEA. CDR3 protein: CSVVGLAGGGEQYF.

By frequency, this clonotype is medium-sized. The gene calls are TRBV7-2 and TRBJ1-1; there is no DNA to check the TCRdb D call of TRBD1. CDR3 length: 14 amino acids. The germline gives CDR1 SGHTA, CDR2 FQGNSA. The CDR3 sequence is CASSAEGQGLEAFF.

This chain uses TRBV7-9 with TRBJ2-3; TCRdb lists TRBD1, though no DNA is available to test this call. This CDR3 region has 15 residues. Germline values: CDR1 SEHNR, CDR2 FQNEAQ (reference sequence). The chain's CDR3 is CASSLALDRHNTQYF.

Considering frequency, this clonotype is medium-sized. This rearrangement joins TRBV20-1 to TRBJ2-7; TCRdb reports TRBD2, a call that lacks DNA to check it against. The germline gives CDR1 DFQATT, CDR2 SNEGSKA (reference sequence). CDR3 length: 12 residues. CDR3 in amino acids: CSVLSGTYEQYF.

The chain links TRBV25-1 to TRBJ1-2; TCRdb proposes TRBD1, but this gene call is untestable without DNA. Germline-derived CDR1 and CDR2 are MGHDK and SYGVNS. CDR3 length: 12 residues. The CDR3: CASSGTGAGYTF.

This clonotype counts as medium-sized by frequency. The chain has TRBV7-6 and TRBJ1-1; the TCRdb call, TRBD1, lacks DNA for checking. The germline V gene encodes CDR1 SGHVS and CDR2 FNYEAQ. The CDR3 is 14 amino acids. This CDR3 is CASSSTGGATEAFF.

The V and J genes are TRBV20-1 and TRBJ2-4; TCRdb gives TRBD1 as the D gene, but with no DNA this cannot be confirmed. The CDR3 sequence is 14 residues long. Germline V CDR1 and CDR2: DFQATT, SNEGSKA (reference sequence). CDR3 sequence: CSAPSIDRGNIQYF.

This clonotype is called medium-sized based on its frequency. V usage is TRBV29-1 and J usage is TRBJ2-7; the TRBD2 assignment by TCRdb is unverifiable without DNA. The V gene's germline CDR1 is SQVTM and CDR2 ANQGSEA. The CDR3 loop spans 14 amino acids. The CDR3 region is CSVGPGSNSYEQYF.

According to its frequency, this clonotype is medium-sized. V and J are TRBV29-1 and TRBJ2-1. The germline V gene encodes CDR1 SQVTM and CDR2 ANQGSEA. This CDR3 is built from 13 residues. This chain's CDR3 is CSVDGSSYNEQFF.

This clonotype is medium-sized by frequency. The V gene is TRBV19, the J gene TRBJ1-4. Germline loops: CDR1 LNHDA, CDR2 SQIVND (reference sequence). The CDR3 has 13 residues. The CDR3 here is CASNDISDEKLFF.